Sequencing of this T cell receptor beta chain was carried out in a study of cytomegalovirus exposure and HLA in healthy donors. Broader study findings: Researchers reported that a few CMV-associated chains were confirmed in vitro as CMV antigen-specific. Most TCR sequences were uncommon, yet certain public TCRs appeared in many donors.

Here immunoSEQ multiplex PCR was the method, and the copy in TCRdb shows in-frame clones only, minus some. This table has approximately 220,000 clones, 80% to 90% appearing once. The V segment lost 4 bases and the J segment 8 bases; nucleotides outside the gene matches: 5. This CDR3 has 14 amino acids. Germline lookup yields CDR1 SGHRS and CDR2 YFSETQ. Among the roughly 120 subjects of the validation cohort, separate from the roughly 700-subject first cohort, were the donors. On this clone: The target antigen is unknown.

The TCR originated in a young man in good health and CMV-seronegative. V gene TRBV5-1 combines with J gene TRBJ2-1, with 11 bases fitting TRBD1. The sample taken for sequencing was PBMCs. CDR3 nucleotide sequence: TGCGCCAGCAGCCTGGGACAGGGGGGCTATGAGCAGTTCTTC. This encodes CASSLGQGGYEQFF.